Below, 27 T cell receptor beta chains from the same sample are listed, as sequenced in a study of monozygotic twins with inflammatory bowel disease. TCRdb re-called the 5' RACE reads and catalogs CDR3 proteins one per entry, DNA excluded. Its table lists more than 300,000 distinct CDR3 sequences. The specimen sequenced was blood. These receptors came from a human donor with ulcerative colitis or Crohn's disease, or a healthy co-twin of an affected twin (not recorded which).

The CDR3 protein is CASSSTGSSGNTIYF. The gene calls are TRBV7-9 and TRBJ1-3; the TCRdb call, TRBD1, lacks DNA for checking. Germline V lookup: CDR1 SEHNR, CDR2 FQNEAQ (reference sequence). The CDR3 contains 15 residues.

This sequence joins TRBV5-1 and TRBJ2-5; TCRdb's D gene call, TRBD2, goes unchecked for lack of DNA. CDR1 and CDR2 from the germline V gene are SGHRS and YFSETQ. The CDR3 has 14 amino acids. The CDR3 protein is CASTFLAGKETQYF.

This chain uses TRBV6-1 with TRBJ2-5; there is no DNA to check the TCRdb D call of TRBD1. This CDR3 spans 16 amino acids. CDR1 is MNHNS and CDR2 is SASEGT in the germline V gene. This CDR3 is CASSEPGRGKQETQYF.

The V gene is TRBV4-3, the J gene TRBJ2-7; the D call of TRBD1 rests on TCRdb alone, since no DNA is present to check it. Germline CDR1 LGHNA, CDR2 YSLEER. There are 19 residues in the CDR3. This chain's CDR3 is CASSHGVGAGGSGSYEQYF.

This chain links TRBV18 with TRBJ2-1. This CDR3 has 14 amino acids. The V gene's germline CDR1 is KGHSH and CDR2 LQKENI. The CDR3: CASSRDQDYNEQFF.

V is TRBV4-2 and J is TRBJ2-5; TCRdb picks TRBD2, but there is no DNA to check that call. CDR1 is LGHNA, CDR2 YNFKEQ, per germline. There are 17 residues in the CDR3. The chain's CDR3 is CASSQGTSGGIQETQYF.

This chain uses TRBV20-1 with TRBJ2-6; without DNA, the TCRdb call of TRBD1 cannot be checked. Germline loops: CDR1 DFQATT, CDR2 SNEGSKA (reference sequence). This CDR3 has 18 amino acids. The CDR3 loop is CSAKKQGQGLSGANVLTF.

V and J are TRBV7-9 and TRBJ2-1; TCRdb selects TRBD1, and the lack of DNA leaves this call unchecked. This CDR3 contains 12 residues. In germline, CDR1 is SEHNR, CDR2 FQNEAQ (reference sequence). CDR3 in amino acids: CASKGFDNEQFF.

V gene TRBV12-3 or TRBV12-4 combines with J gene TRBJ1-2; the TRBD1 assignment by TCRdb is unverifiable without DNA. The CDR3 is 13 amino acids. The CDR3 sequence is CASSGQGSYGYTF.

The chain uses TRBV9 and TRBJ2-7; TCRdb proposes TRBD1, but this gene call is untestable without DNA. The CDR3 loop spans 14 amino acids. Germline V gene lookup returns CDR1 SGDLS and CDR2 YYNGEE. CDR3 sequence reads: CASSVEEGSYEQYF. The full variable domain, with the rest looked up from reference TRBV9 and TRBJ2-7, is DSGVTQTPKHLITATGQRVTLRCSPRSGDLSVYWYQQSLDQGLQFLIQYYNGEERAKGNILERFSAQQFPDLHSELNLSSLELGDSALYFCASSVEEGSYEQYFGPGTRLTVT.

This chain joins TRBV5-1 and TRBJ2-1; TCRdb proposes TRBD2, but this gene call is untestable without DNA. The CDR3 loop spans 16 amino acids. The germline V gene encodes CDR1 SGHRS and CDR2 YFSETQ. CDR3 in amino acids: CASSTLAGAIYNEQFF. Drawing the rest from reference TRBV5-1 and TRBJ2-1, the complete variable domain is KAGVTQTPRYLIKTRGQQVTLSCSPISGHRSVSWYQQTPGQGLQFLFEYFSETQRNKGNFPGRFSGRQFSNSRSEMNVSTLELGDSALYLCASSTLAGAIYNEQFFGPGTRLTVL.

V is TRBV5-1 and J is TRBJ2-2; TCRdb's D call, TRBD1, is unchecked because there is no DNA. CDR1 SGHRS and CDR2 YFSETQ come from the germline V gene. There are 17 residues in the CDR3. This CDR3 reads CASSWGPHKGNTGELFF.

The V call is TRBV6-4, the J call TRBJ2-1; TCRdb picks TRBD1, but there is no DNA to check that call. The CDR3 is 15 residues long. CDR1 and CDR2 (germline): MRHNA, SNTAGT. This CDR3 is CASSPGQGVSNEQFF.

The chain is built from TRBV18 and TRBJ2-3; the D gene TCRdb calls, TRBD1, cannot be checked with no DNA. From germline, CDR1 is KGHSH and CDR2 LQKENI. This CDR3 comprises 14 residues. The CDR3 protein is CASSGTASTDTQYF. Complete variable domain (other parts from reference TRBV18 and TRBJ2-3): NAGVMQNPRHLVRRRGQEARLRCSPMKGHSHVYWYRQLPEEGLKFMVYLQKENIIDESGMPKERFSAEFPKEGPSILRIQQVVRGDSAAYFCASSGTASTDTQYFGPGTRLTVL.

The V gene is TRBV20-1, the J gene TRBJ2-3; absent DNA, TCRdb's TRBD1 call cannot be checked. The CDR3 runs 14 residues. CDR1 DFQATT and CDR2 SNEGSKA come from the germline V gene (reference sequence). CDR3 sequence reads: CSARKAQSTDTQYF.

The chain links TRBV4-3 to TRBJ2-2; checking the TCRdb D call of TRBD1 is not possible without DNA. From germline, CDR1 is LGHNA and CDR2 YSLEER. The CDR3 runs to 15 residues. This CDR3 is CASSPRRAGTGELFF.

The chain's CDR3 is CASSLVQGAGAEAFF. This chain links TRBV7-9 with TRBJ1-1; the D call of TRBD1 rests on TCRdb alone, since no DNA is present to check it. Germline values: CDR1 SEHNR, CDR2 FQNEAQ (reference sequence). The CDR3 spans 15 residues.

V usage is TRBV7-2 and J usage is TRBJ1-2. Germline V gene data show CDR1 as SGHTA and CDR2 as FQGNSA. There are 16 residues in the CDR3. CDR3 amino acids: CASSLVGTVPNYGYTF.

CDR3 amino acids: CASSLGRAGTRNSPLHF. J is TRBJ1-6 and V is TRBV12-3 or TRBV12-4; with no DNA, the TCRdb D assignment of TRBD1 cannot be verified. The CDR3 loop spans 17 amino acids.

The rearrangement joins TRBV2 to TRBJ2-7; the TCRdb call, TRBD1, lacks DNA for checking. This CDR3 region has 16 residues. CDR1 and CDR2 (germline): SNHLY, FYNNEI. The CDR3 loop is CASRGQARKGPLKQYF.

The V call is TRBV4-1, the J call TRBJ2-1; TCRdb lists TRBD2, though no DNA is available to test this call. From germline, CDR1 is MGHRA and CDR2 YSYEKL. The CDR3 has 18 amino acids. CDR3 region: CASSPMTSGGPSYNEQFF.

The chain links TRBV7-2 to TRBJ1-6; the TRBD1 assignment by TCRdb is unverifiable without DNA. This CDR3 is 11 amino acids long. The germline V gene has CDR1 SGHTA and CDR2 FQGNSA. The CDR3 spells CASSPGSPLHF.

This sequence joins TRBV6-2 or TRBV6-3 and TRBJ1-4. The CDR3 sequence is 18 residues long. CDR1 is MNHEY, CDR2 SVGEGT, per germline. The CDR3 loop is CASSPPDRPRAPDEKLFF.

V is TRBV12-3 or TRBV12-4 and J is TRBJ1-2. The CDR3 consists of 14 residues. CDR3: CASSLDVGIGGYTF.

The chain combines TRBV19 with TRBJ1-5. Germline assignment: CDR1 LNHDA and CDR2 SQIVND (reference sequence). This CDR3 has 13 residues. CDR3 region: CASSASSNQPQHF.

The CDR3: CASRSSGTYREQYF. The chain has TRBV6-5 and TRBJ2-7; TCRdb outputs TRBD2, but without DNA this stays unchecked. Germline V gives CDR1 MNHEY, CDR2 SVGAGI. The CDR3 length is 14 residues.

This sequence joins TRBV20-1 and TRBJ2-5; TCRdb's D call of TRBD1 is untestable without DNA. CDR1 is DFQATT, CDR2 SNEGSKA, per germline (reference sequence). CDR3 length: 16 residues. This CDR3 reads CSARDPLAGESETQYF.